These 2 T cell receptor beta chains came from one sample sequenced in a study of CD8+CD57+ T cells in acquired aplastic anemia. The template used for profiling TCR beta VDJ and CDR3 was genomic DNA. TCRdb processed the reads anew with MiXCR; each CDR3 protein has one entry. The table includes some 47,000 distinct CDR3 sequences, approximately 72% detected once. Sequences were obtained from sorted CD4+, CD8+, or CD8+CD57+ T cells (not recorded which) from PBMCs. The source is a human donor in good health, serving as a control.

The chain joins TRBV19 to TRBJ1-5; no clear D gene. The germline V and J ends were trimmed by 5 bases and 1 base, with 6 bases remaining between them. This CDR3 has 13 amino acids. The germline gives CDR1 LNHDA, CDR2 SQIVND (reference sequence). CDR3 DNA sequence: TGTGCCAGTAGTTGGGCAAGCAATCAGCCCCAGCATTTT. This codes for CASSWASNQPQHF.

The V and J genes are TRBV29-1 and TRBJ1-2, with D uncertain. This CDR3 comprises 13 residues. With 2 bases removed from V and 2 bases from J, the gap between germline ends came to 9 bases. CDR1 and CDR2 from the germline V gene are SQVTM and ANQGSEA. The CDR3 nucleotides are TGCAGCGTTGAATCGACGGAAAACTATGGCTACACCTTC. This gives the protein CSVESTENYGYTF.